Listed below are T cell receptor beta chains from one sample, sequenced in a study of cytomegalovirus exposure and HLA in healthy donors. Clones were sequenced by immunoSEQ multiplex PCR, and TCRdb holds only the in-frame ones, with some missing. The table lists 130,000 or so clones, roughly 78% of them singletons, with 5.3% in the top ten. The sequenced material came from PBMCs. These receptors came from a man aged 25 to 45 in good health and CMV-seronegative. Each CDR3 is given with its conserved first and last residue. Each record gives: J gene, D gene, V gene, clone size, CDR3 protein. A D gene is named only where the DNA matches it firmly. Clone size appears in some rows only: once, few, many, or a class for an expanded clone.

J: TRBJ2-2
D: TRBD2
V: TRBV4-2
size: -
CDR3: CASSQERLAGTNTGELFF

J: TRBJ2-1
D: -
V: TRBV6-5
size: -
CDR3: CASSYSTGGSYNEQFF

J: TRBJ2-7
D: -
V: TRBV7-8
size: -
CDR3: CASSLSDFAAYEQYF

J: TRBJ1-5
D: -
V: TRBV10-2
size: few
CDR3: CASSEPGAGAIPRPQHF

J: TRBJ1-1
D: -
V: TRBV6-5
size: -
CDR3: CASLRGRSNTEAFF

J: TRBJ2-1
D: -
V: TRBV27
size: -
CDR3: CASGWLTRSEQFF

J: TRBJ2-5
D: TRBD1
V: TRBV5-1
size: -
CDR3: CASSLTGGETQYF

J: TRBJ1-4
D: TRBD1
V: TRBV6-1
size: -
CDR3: CASSRQGLSEKLFF

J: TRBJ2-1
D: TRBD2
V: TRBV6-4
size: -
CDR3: CASSPTSGSENEQFF

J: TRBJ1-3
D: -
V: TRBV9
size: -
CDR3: CASSEGGAPRNTIYF

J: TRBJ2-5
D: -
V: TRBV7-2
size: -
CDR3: CASSLKSGGQETQYF

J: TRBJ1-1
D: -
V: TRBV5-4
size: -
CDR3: CASSPIGGTEAFF

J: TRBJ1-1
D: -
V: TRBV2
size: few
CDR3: CASSGRGYTEAFF

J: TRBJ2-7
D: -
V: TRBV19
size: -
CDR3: CASSIGAGTHHF

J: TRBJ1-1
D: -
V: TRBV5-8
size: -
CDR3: CASMPEGKREAFF

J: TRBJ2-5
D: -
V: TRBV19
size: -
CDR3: CASSRDSRGGQETQYF

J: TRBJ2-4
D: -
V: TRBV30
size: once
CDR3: CAWRRRGKWNIQYF

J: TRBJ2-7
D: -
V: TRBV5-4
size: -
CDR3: CASSRGIDLYEQYF

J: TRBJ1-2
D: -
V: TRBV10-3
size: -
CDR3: CAISDSGQPGYTF

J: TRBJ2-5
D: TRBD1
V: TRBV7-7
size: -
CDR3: CASSLTGTVQETQYF

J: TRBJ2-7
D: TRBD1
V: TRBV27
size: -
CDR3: CASSTDRDGPYEQYF

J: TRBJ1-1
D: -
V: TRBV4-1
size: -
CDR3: CASSRYAGNAEAFF

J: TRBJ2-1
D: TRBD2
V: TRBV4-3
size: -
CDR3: CASSQDLLAGGYNEQFF

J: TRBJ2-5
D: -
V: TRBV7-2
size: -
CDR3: CASSRTKTGHQETQYF

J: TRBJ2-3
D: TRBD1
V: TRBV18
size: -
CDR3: CASSTTTGADTQYF

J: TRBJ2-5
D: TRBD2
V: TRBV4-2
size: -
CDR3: CASMPRWGGQETQYF

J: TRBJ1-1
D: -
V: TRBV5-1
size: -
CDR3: CASSLGEEEAFF

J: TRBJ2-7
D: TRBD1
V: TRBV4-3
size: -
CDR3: CASSQDWDSFSYEQYF

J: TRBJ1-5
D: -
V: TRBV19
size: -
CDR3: CASSIVGGSQPQHF

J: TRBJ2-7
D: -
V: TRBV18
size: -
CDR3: CASSPQRFSYEQYF

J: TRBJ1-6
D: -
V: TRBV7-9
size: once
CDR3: CASSLLPRGFLPSPLHF

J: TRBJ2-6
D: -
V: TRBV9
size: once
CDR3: CASSVATGTPFGANVLTF

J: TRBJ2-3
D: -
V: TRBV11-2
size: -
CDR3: CASSLSLAADTQYF

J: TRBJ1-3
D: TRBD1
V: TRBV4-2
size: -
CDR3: CASSRGTDISGNTIYF

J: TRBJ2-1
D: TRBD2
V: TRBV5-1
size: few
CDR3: CASSPATSGIPREQFF

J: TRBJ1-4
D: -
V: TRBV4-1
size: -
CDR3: CASSPTPPVREKLFF

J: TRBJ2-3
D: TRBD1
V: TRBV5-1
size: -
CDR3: CASSRTGAADTQYF

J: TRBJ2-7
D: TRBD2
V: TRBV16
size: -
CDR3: CASSQALAGGAYEQYF

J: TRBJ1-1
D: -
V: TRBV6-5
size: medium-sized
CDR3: CASSSRQGRNTEAFF

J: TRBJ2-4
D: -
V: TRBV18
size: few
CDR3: CASSPPQGKHIQYF

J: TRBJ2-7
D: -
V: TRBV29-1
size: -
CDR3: CSVRTTLYEQYF

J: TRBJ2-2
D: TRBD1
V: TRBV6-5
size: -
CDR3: CASNLRQGSAGELFF

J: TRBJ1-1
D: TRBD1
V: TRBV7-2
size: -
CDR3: CASSPTGGLGSTEAFF

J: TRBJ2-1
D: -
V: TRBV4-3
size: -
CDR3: CASSQDLGLASSLNEQFF

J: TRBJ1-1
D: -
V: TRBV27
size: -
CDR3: CASSSRQWAEAFF

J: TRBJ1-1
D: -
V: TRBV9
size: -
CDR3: CASSVVALNTEAFF

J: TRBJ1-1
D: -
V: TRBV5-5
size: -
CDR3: CASSLGLKNTEAFF

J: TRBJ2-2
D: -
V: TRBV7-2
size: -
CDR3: CASSPTHGELFF

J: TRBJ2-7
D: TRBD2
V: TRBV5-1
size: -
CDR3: CASSLAQTSGARDEQYF

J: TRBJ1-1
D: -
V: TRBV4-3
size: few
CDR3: CASSQDAFGQKNTEAFF